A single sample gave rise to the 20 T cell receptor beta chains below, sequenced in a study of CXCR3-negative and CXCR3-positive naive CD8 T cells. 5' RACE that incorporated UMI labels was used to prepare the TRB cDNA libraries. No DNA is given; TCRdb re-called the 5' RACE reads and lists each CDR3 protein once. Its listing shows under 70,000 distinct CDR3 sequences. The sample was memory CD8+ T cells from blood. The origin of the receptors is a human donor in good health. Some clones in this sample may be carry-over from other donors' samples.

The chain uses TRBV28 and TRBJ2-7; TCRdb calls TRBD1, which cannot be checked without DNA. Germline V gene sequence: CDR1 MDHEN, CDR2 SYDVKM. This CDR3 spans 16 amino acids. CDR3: CASSFPGAETRYEQYF.

The CDR3 loop is CASGPGAAYNEQFF. J is TRBJ2-1 and V is TRBV7-8; the D call from TCRdb, TRBD1, cannot be confirmed without DNA. This CDR3 contains 14 residues. Germline V gives CDR1 SGHVS, CDR2 FQNEAQ. The whole variable domain, remainder taken from reference TRBV7-8 and TRBJ2-1, is GAGVSQSPRYKVAKRGQDVALRCDPISGHVSLFWYQQALGQGPEFLTYFQNEAQLDKSGLPSDRFFAERPEGSVSTLKIQRTQQEDSAVYLCASGPGAAYNEQFFGPGTRLTVL.

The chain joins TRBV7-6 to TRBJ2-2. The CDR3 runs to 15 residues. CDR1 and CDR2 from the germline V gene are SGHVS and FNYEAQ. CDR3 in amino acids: CASSPEWSLTGELFF.

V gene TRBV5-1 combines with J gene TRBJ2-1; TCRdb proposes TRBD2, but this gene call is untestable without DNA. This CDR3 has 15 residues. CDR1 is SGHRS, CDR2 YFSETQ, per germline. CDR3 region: CASSPGTYVGGEQFF. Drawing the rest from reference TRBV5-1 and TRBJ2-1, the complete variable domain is KAGVTQTPRYLIKTRGQQVTLSCSPISGHRSVSWYQQTPGQGLQFLFEYFSETQRNKGNFPGRFSGRQFSNSRSEMNVSTLELGDSALYLCASSPGTYVGGEQFFGPGTRLTVL.

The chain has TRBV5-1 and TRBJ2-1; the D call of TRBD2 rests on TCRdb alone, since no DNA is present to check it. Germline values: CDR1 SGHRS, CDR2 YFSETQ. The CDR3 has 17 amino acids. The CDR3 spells CASSLAEGGPSYNEQFF.

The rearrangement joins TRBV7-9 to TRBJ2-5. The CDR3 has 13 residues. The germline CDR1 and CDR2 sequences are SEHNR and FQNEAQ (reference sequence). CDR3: CASSLVEDVAQYF.

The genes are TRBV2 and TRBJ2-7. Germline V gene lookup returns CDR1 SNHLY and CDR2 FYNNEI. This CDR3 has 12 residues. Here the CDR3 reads CASRDQRYEQYF.

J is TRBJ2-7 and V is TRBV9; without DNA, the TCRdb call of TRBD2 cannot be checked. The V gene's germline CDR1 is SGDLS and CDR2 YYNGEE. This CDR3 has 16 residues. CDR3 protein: CASSPRLAGTLYEQYF.

The CDR3 loop is CASSPDRPYEQYF. This chain joins TRBV5-5 and TRBJ2-7; the TCRdb D gene call, TRBD1, has no DNA to confirm it. The germline V gene encodes CDR1 SGHKS and CDR2 YYEKEE (reference sequence). This CDR3 spans 13 amino acids.

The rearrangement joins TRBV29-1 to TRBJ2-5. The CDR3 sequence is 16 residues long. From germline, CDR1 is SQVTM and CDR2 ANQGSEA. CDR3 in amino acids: CSVEDPWTSSQETQYF.

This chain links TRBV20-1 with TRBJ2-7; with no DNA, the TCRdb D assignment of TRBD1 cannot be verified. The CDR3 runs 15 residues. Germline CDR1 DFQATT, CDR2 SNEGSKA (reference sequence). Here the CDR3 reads CSAAAPGTGFQEQYF.

The CDR3 reads CSARDGGSGNTIYF. The chain carries TRBV20-1 and TRBJ1-3; TCRdb names TRBD1, which stays unverified in the absence of DNA. Germline CDR1 DFQATT, CDR2 SNEGSKA (reference sequence). The CDR3 is 14 residues long.

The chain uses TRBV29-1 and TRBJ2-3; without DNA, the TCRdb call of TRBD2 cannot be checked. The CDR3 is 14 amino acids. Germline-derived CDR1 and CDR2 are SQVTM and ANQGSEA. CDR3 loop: CSVEDNLVSDTQYF.

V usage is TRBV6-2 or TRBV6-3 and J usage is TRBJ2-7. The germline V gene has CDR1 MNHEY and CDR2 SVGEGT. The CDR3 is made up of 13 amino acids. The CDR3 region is CASSYGEMDEQYF.

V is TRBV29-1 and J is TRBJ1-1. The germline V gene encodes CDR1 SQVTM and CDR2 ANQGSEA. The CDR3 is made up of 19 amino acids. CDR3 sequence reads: CSVEKGWTTSGGMNTEAFF.

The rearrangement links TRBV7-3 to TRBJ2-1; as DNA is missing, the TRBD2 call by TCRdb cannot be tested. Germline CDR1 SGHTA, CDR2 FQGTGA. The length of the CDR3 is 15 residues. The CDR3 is CASSSVLGVGNEQFF.

This CDR3 reads CATSRDRGHYNEQFF. The gene calls are TRBV15 and TRBJ2-1; TCRdb lists TRBD1, though no DNA is available to test this call. Germline CDR1 and CDR2: LNHNV and YYDKDF (reference sequence). The CDR3 length is 15 residues. The entire variable domain, with the rest obtained from reference TRBV15 and TRBJ2-1, is as follows: DAMVIQNPRYQVTQFGKPVTLSCSQTLNHNVMYWYQQKSSQAPKLLFHYYDKDFNNEADTPDNFQSRRPNTSFCFLDIRSPGLGDTAMYLCATSRDRGHYNEQFFGPGTRLTVL.

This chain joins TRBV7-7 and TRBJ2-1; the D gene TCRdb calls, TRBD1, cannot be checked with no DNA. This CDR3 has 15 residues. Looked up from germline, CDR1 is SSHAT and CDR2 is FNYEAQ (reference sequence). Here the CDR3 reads CASSPDSSPYNEQFF.

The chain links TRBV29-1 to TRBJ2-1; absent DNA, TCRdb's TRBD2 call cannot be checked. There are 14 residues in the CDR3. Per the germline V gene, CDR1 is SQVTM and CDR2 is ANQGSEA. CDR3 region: CSVGRDGRNNEQFF.

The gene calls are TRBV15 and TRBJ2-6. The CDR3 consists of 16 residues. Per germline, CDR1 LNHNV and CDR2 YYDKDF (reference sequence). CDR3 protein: CATSFTGFSGANVLTF.